This entry describes one TCR beta chain. Its antigen is currently unknown. The data are from a study of shared clonotypes between healthy human individuals. Whole-study results and caveats: Across a few donors, naive CD4 shared around 5.3%, naive CD8 over 3%, memory CD4 2% to 2.5%, memory CD8 0.4% to 0.5%. Only a few donors were included, so the genetic and exposure-history diversity represented was limited.

Trimming cost V 5 bases and J 0 bases, with 9 bases left between them. The length of the CDR3 is 14 residues. Germline CDR1 MDHEN, CDR2 SYDVKM. Those who donated were healthy HIV-negative adults, with no recent acute infections or vaccinations reported. TCRdb's table, derived via immunoSEQ multiplex PCR, lists solely in-frame clones and lacks some. The sample shows 300,000 to 400,000 clones, around 86% of them seen only once. The sequenced sample was memory CD8+ T cells sorted from blood. Documented subset: CD45RO+ cells pooled with CCR7-negative TemRA cells. This chain joins TRBV28 and TRBJ2-3, with D possibly being TRBD1 or TRBD2 (5 bases each). The sequence was obtained from a man between 18 and 29 years old in good health. Here the CDR3 reads CASSLRDSTDTQYF. The DNA of the CDR3 is TGTGCCAGCAGTCTACGGGACAGCACAGATACGCAGTATTTT.